Listed below are T cell receptor beta chains from one sample, sequenced in a study of T cell responses to AZD1222 COVID-19 vaccine. Data came from immunoSEQ multiplex PCR; TCRdb stores just in-frame clones and leaves some out. The sample includes 75,000 to 100,000 clones, 85% to 95% of them seen just once. The material sequenced was peripheral blood, taken on day 0 of AZD1222 vaccination. Receptors originate from an adult in good health. Both conserved end residues are part of each CDR3. A D gene is named only where the DNA matches it firmly. Where a row states a size, it is once, few, many or the class of an expanded clone; other rows omit it.

TRBD1,TRBJ1-1,-,TRBV4-1,TGCGCCAGCAGCCAAGATACAGGGGGCGTAAACACTGAAGCTTTCTTT,CASSQDTGGVNTEAFF
-,TRBJ1-4,-,TRBV7-9,TGTGCCAGCAGCCAAGGTTCAACTAATGAAAAACTGTTTTTT,CASSQGSTNEKLFF
TRBD1,TRBJ1-5,once,TRBV3-1/TRBV3-2,TGTGCCAGCAGCCAAGGACAGGGGGCCAGGCAGCCCCAGCATTTT,CASSQGQGARQPQHF
-,TRBJ1-2,-,TRBV19,TGTGCCAGTAGTATCGTCGGGCAGGGAGGAGATGGCTACACCTTC,CASSIVGQGGDGYTF
TRBD1,TRBJ1-5,-,TRBV27,TGTGCCAGCTCATCCCCGGGACAGGGTAATCAGCCCCAGCATTTT,CASSSPGQGNQPQHF
-,TRBJ1-3,-,TRBV18,TGTGCCAGCTCATCCCAGACGGAGGTCTCTGGAAACACCATATATTTT,CASSSQTEVSGNTIYF
TRBD1,TRBJ1-2,-,TRBV28,TGTGCCAGCAGTTTATTCCCCGTTGAGGGACAGGGGAATTATGGCTACACCTTC,CASSLFPVEGQGNYGYTF
-,TRBJ1-5,-,TRBV3-1/TRBV3-2,TGTGCCAGCAGCCAAGACCCCCGGGCCGAGTGGCCCCAGCATTTT,CASSQDPRAEWPQHF
TRBD2,TRBJ2-1,-,TRBV4-1,TGCGCCAGCAGCCAAGGGCCGACTAGCGGGAGTTACAATGAGCAGTTCTTC,CASSQGPTSGSYNEQFF
-,TRBJ1-5,-,TRBV15,TGTGCCACCAGCAGAGGGTGGGATCAGCCCCAGCATTTT,CATSRGWDQPQHF
-,TRBJ1-5,-,TRBV19,TGTGCCAGTAGTATAACCGAGGGGATCGGGCCCCAGCATTTT,CASSITEGIGPQHF
-,TRBJ1-5,-,TRBV18,TGTGCCAGCTCACCAGTCAGACAGGTTAGCAATCAGCCCCAGCATTTT,CASSPVRQVSNQPQHF
TRBD2,TRBJ2-2,-,TRBV27,TGTGCCAGCGCCCGGGAGGAGCCCGGGGAGCTGTTTTTT,CASAREEPGELFF
TRBD1,TRBJ1-2,-,TRBV24-1,TGTGCCACCAGTGATTTTTTCACGGGACAGTTCAACTATGGCTACACCTTC,CATSDFFTGQFNYGYTF
TRBD1,TRBJ1-1,once,TRBV6-5,TGTGCCAGCAGGTCGGGACAGCACACTGAAGCTTTCTTT,CASRSGQHTEAFF
TRBD2,TRBJ2-2,-,TRBV9,TGTGCCAGCAGCGCACCGGGGCTAGCGGGAGGCACCGGGGAGCTGTTTTTT,CASSAPGLAGGTGELFF
-,TRBJ2-4,-,TRBV19,TGTGCCAGTAGAAGCACCTACGCCAAAAACATTCAGTACTTC,CASRSTYAKNIQYF
-,TRBJ1-1,once,TRBV12-3/TRBV12-4,TGTGCCAGCAGTTCGTTGGGGTTGGCTGAAGCTTTCTTT,CASSSLGLAEAFF
-,TRBJ2-7,-,TRBV11-3,TGTGCCAGCAGCTTAGCCCCAGGGGAAGGCTACGAGCAGTACTTC,CASSLAPGEGYEQYF
-,TRBJ1-5,few,TRBV30,TGTGCCTGGTCAGCCTCAGGGCCCCAGCATTTT,CAWSASGPQHF
-,TRBJ2-7,-,TRBV25-1,TGTGCCAGCACCCGAGGATGGGGGGCCTACGAGCAGTACTTC,CASTRGWGAYEQYF